These 15 T cell receptor beta chains originate from one sample sequenced in a study of OX40 agonist ivuxolimab in advanced cancers. Produced via immunoSEQ multiplex PCR; TCRdb's table is partial and in-frame only. This sample has tens of thousands of clones, with approximately 84% found just once. The sequences come from CD4+ or CD8+ T cells sorted from blood, collected in a trial of the OX40 agonist ivuxolimab. These TCRs come from an adult with an advanced solid tumor such as melanoma, head and neck, liver or kidney cancer.

V and J are TRBV6-5 and TRBJ2-7; D possibly corresponds to TRBD2 (5 bases). V was trimmed by 5 bases and J by 6 bases, leaving 14 bases between them. The CDR3 runs 13 residues. Germline loops: CDR1 MNHEY, CDR2 SVGAGI. The CDR3 bases are TGTGCCAGCAGTGACCTCCCGGGAACCGAGCAGTACTTC. Protein: CASSDLPGTEQYF.

The chain is built from TRBV5-6 and TRBJ2-7; maybe TRBD2 (6 bases). This CDR3 comprises 13 residues. Trimming cost V 5 bases and J 5 bases, with 14 bases left between them. The V gene's germline CDR1 is SGHDT and CDR2 YYEEEE. CDR3 residues: CASSPRPGDEQYF. CDR3 sequence (DNA): TGTGCCAGCAGTCCTCGACCGGGGGACGAGCAGTACTTC.

This chain uses TRBV6-5 with TRBJ2-6; possible D gene TRBD1, 6 bases. V lost 4 bases, J lost 4 bases, and 11 bases lay in between. The CDR3 totals 15 residues. CDR1 and CDR2 from the germline V gene are MNHEY and SVGAGI. The CDR3 coding sequence is TGTGCCAGCAGTTTCAGGGGATCCGGGGCCAACGTCCTGACTTTC. It specifies CASSFRGSGANVLTF.

The V call is TRBV6-1, the J call TRBJ2-1, with TRBD1 identical over 10 bases. This CDR3 has 15 residues. The V gene end was trimmed by 4 bases and the J gene end by 6 bases; junction bases not matched to a gene: 6. Per the germline V gene, CDR1 is MNHNS and CDR2 is SASEGT. The CDR3 sequence: CASSGGQGPFNEQFF. The CDR3 nucleotides read TGTGCCAGCAGTGGGGGACAGGGGCCTTTCAATGAGCAGTTCTTC.

The V and J genes are TRBV2 and TRBJ2-5; a weak D match, TRBD1 (5 bases). This CDR3 has 12 residues. Between the trimmed V and J ends, which lost 3 bases and 10 bases, there was a span of 12 bases. Germline loops: CDR1 SNHLY, CDR2 FYNNEI. DNA for the CDR3: TGTGCCAGCAGTGATGCCAGGGTGGACCAGTACTTC. Its translation: CASSDARVDQYF.

This chain joins TRBV11-2 and TRBJ2-7, with D possibly TRBD1 on 5 matching bases. Trimming took 5 bases from V and 4 from J, leaving 9 bases between them. The CDR3 extends over 12 amino acids. Germline V lookup: CDR1 SGHAT, CDR2 FQNNGV. The CDR3 here is CASSPNRYEQYF. In DNA, the CDR3 is TGTGCCAGCAGCCCGAACAGGTACGAGCAGTACTTC. Variable domain in full (rest from reference TRBV11-2 and TRBJ2-7): EAGVAQSPRYKIIEKRQSVAFWCNPISGHATLYWYQQILGQGPKLLIQFQNNGVVDDSQLPKDRFSAERLKGVDSTLKIQPAKLEDSAVYLCASSPNRYEQYFGPGTRLTVT.

The rearrangement uses TRBV29-1 and TRBJ2-2; TRBD2 matches at 9 bases. Germline CDR1 reads SQVTM; CDR2 reads ANQGSEA. CDR3 length: 16 residues. Trimming cost V 5 bases and J 7 bases; bases outside gene matches: 14. The CDR3 DNA reads as TGCAGCGTTTCCGGGACTCGCGGGAGGGGGGGCGGGGAGCTGTTTTTT. Translation gives CSVSGTRGRGGGELFF.

The J gene is TRBJ2-7, the V gene TRBV28, with D tentatively TRBD1 (6 bases). This CDR3 region has 14 residues. Trimming removed 6 bases from V and 1 base from J, with 13 bases in between. Germline V gene sequence: CDR1 MDHEN, CDR2 SYDVKM. CDR3: CASRMTGDSYEQYF. DNA for the CDR3: TGTGCCAGCAGAATGACAGGAGATTCCTACGAGCAGTACTTC.

V gene TRBV6-5 combines with J gene TRBJ2-3, with a possible D match to TRBD2 (6 bases). Germline loops: CDR1 MNHEY, CDR2 SVGAGI. The CDR3 sequence is 14 residues long. V was clipped by 5 bases and J by 8 bases, with 17 bases between them. CDR3 protein: CASSPRLAGGTQYF. Here the CDR3 DNA reads TGTGCCAGCAGTCCTAGGTTAGCCGGGGGTACGCAGTATTTT.

V is TRBV5-4 and J is TRBJ2-3; D is uncertain. Germline CDR1 reads SGHNT; CDR2 reads YYREEE (reference sequence). This CDR3 contains 14 residues. V dropped 7 bases and J dropped 2 bases, with 14 bases sitting between them. The CDR3 DNA is TGTGCCAGCTTCCGCGGACCTGACACAGATACGCAGTATTTT. It translates to CASFRGPDTDTQYF.

This chain links TRBV19 with TRBJ1-2; D ambiguous. Trimming stripped 2 bases from V and 8 bases from J, with 12 bases between. CDR3 size: 13 residues. Germline V gene data show CDR1 as LNHDA and CDR2 as SQIVND (reference sequence). Here the CDR3 reads CASSIMSPGGYTF. The CDR3 region has the DNA TGTGCCAGTAGTATAATGTCTCCGGGCGGCTACACCTTC.

V is TRBV5-1 and J is TRBJ1-5; 7 nucleotides match TRBD1. With 4 bases clipped from V and 2 bases from J, the junction kept 0 bases outside the gene matches. CDR1 is SGHRS and CDR2 is YFSETQ in the germline V gene. The CDR3 has 13 amino acids. CDR3 nucleotide sequence: TGCGCCAGCAGCCAGGGGGGCAATCAGCCCCAGCATTTT. Translating gives CASSQGGNQPQHF.

The chain joins TRBV7-2 to TRBJ1-5; 11 nucleotides match TRBD1. CDR3 length equals 16 residues. J lost 3 bases, V lost 5 bases, and 6 bases had no gene match. Germline V gene lookup returns CDR1 SGHTA and CDR2 FQGNSA. CDR3 in amino acids: CASSPRTGGDNQPQHF. The CDR3 coding sequence is TGTGCCAGCAGCCCACGGACAGGGGGCGACAATCAGCCCCAGCATTTT.

The genes are TRBV5-5 and TRBJ2-7, with 7 nucleotides matching TRBD1. Losses at the gene ends were 4 bases for V and 0 bases for J; bases not matched to a gene: 10. This CDR3 contains 16 residues. CDR1 and CDR2 (germline): SGHKS, YYEKEE (reference sequence). In DNA form, the CDR3 reads TGTGCCAGCAGCCGGAATCCGGGACAGTTCTCCTACGAGCAGTACTTC. This gives the protein CASSRNPGQFSYEQYF.

This clone was counted a single time. The chain couples TRBV14 to TRBJ1-1, with D tentatively TRBD1 (6 bases). Trimming took off 5 bases at V and 5 bases at J, with 15 bases between the two ends. This CDR3 has 14 residues. Germline V gene sequence: CDR1 SGHDN, CDR2 FVKESK. The CDR3 here is CASSDQQGRTEAFF. The CDR3 DNA is TGTGCCAGCAGCGATCAACAGGGTAGGACTGAAGCTTTCTTT.